This T cell receptor beta chain was observed in a study of blood T cells in healthy people across ages. Germline lookup yields CDR1 SGHTA and CDR2 FQGNSA. This CDR3 contains 13 residues. V trimming: 1 base; J trimming: 11 bases; junction bases outside the gene matches: 8. It was with a sample-barcoded 5' primer and a J-beta primer mix that a second PCR of about 6 to 12 cycles was run. Each CDR3 protein gets one entry after TCRdb re-called the 5' RACE reads with MiXCR. The table shows about 600,000 distinct CDR3 sequences, with around 50% occurring only once. The receptor's source is a man aged 80 or over in good health. The source material was blood. The chain is built from TRBV7-2 and TRBJ2-7; the match to TRBD1 covers 7 bases. CDR3 in DNA: TGTGCCAGCAGCTTAGAGGGACAGTCCGATGAGTACTTC. Translated: CASSLEGQSDEYF. The variable domain in full, with the rest retrieved from reference TRBV7-2 and TRBJ2-7, is GAGVSQSPSNKVTEKGKDVELRCDPISGHTALYWYRQSLGQGLEFLIYFQGNSAPDKSGLPSDRFSAERTGGSVSTLTIQRTQQEDSAVYLCASSLEGQSDEYFGPGTRLTVT.